These 5 T cell receptor beta chains share one sample of origin, sequenced in a study of regulatory T cells in long-lasting Graves disease. Building the TCR beta libraries relied on iRepertoire HTBI primers, and CDR3 regions underwent Arm-PCR. MiXCR, applied by TCRdb to the multiplex PCR reads, yields one record per CDR3 protein. The repertoire holds more than 300,000 distinct CDR3 sequences, with around 23% as singletons. Time point defined: persistent/refractory GD, antithyroid drugs over 5 years with positive TRAb. From RNA extracted from PBMCs, the TCR library was made. The source material was peripheral blood mononuclear cells (PBMCs), sampled when the disease was refractory, from a patient treated with antithyroid drugs. The receptors were gathered from a woman aged 40 to 55 with Graves disease.

V is TRBV6-1 and J is TRBJ2-4, with TRBD2 matching over 8 bases. V gave up 6 bases and J gave up 14 bases; unmatched junction bases: 15. Germline V gene sequence: CDR1 MNHNS, CDR2 SASEGT. The CDR3 is made up of 14 amino acids. CDR3 protein: CASSPKTPAGDKYF. In DNA, the CDR3 is TGTGCCAGCAGCCCTAAGACCCCAGCGGGAGATAAGTACTTC.

V is TRBV11-2 and J is TRBJ2-5, with 13 nucleotides matching TRBD2. The ends lost 9 bases at V and 5 bases at J; junction bases unmatched: 9. Germline V gives CDR1 SGHAT, CDR2 FQNNGV. The CDR3 totals 15 residues. CDR3 DNA: TGTGCCAGTCGCGGACTAGCGGGAGTCGGGGAGACCCAGTACTTC. It translates to CASRGLAGVGETQYF.

This chain joins TRBV5-6 and TRBJ1-1; D is unresolved. The V and J ends lost 6 bases and 6 bases respectively, with 27 bases between them. CDR3 length: 17 residues. Germline V gene sequence: CDR1 SGHDT, CDR2 YYEEEE. CDR3 sequence (DNA): TGTGCCAGCAACGCCATCCAAGAAGGGCCCTCCTTCCCTGAAGCTTTCTTT. Translation: CASNAIQEGPSFPEAFF.

Notes on this clonotype: Given a much more abundant clone one base away, this may be a read error. The chain is built from TRBV20-1 and TRBJ1-1; unclear D gene. This CDR3 has 12 amino acids. Germline V gene sequence: CDR1 DFQATT, CDR2 SNEGSKA (reference sequence). V was clipped by 6 bases and J by 3 bases, with 11 bases between them. The CDR3 loop is CSAPRAYTEAFF. CDR3 sequence (DNA): TGCAGTGCCCCCCGGGCCTACACTGAAGCTTTCTTT.

The gene calls are TRBV28 and TRBJ1-1; D uncertain. The CDR3 consists of 11 residues. The ends were cut back, 7 bases at V and 3 bases at J, with 6 bases in the middle. CDR1 is MDHEN and CDR2 is SYDVKM in the germline V gene. The CDR3 DNA sequence: TGTGCCAGCACCTCGTACACTGAAGCTTTCTTT. Its translation: CASTSYTEAFF.